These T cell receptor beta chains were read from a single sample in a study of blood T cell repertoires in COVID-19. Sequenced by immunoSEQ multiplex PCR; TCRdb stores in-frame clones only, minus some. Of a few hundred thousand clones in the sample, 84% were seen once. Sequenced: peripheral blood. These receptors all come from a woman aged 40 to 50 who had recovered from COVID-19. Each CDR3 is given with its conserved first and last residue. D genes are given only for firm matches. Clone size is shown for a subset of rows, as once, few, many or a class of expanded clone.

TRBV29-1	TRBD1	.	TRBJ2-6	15	CSVLTGISGANVLTF	TGCAGCGTGCTGACAGGGATCTCTGGGGCCAACGTCCTGACTTTC
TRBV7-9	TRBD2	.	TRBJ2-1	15	CASSLTSGGHNEQFF	TGTGCCAGCAGCTTAACTAGCGGGGGTCACAATGAGCAGTTCTTC
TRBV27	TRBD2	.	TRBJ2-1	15	CASSRLAGEYNEQFF	TGTGCCAGCAGCCGTTTAGCGGGGGAGTACAATGAGCAGTTCTTC
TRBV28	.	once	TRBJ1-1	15	CASSLSDSANTEAFF	TGTGCCAGCAGTTTGTCTGACAGCGCGAACACTGAAGCTTTCTTT
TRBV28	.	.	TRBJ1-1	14	CASSITTANTEAFF	TGTGCCAGCAGTATAACCACTGCGAACACTGAAGCTTTCTTT
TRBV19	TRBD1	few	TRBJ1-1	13	CASSQGGTGEAFF	TGTGCCAGTAGCCAAGGAGGGACAGGCGAAGCTTTCTTT
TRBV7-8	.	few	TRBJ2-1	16	CASSLLRGLYKNEQFF	TGTGCCAGCAGCTTACTCAGAGGGCTCTACAAGAATGAGCAGTTCTTC
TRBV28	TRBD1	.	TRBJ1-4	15	CASSSQTGNNEKLFF	TGTGCCAGCAGTTCCCAGACAGGGAATAATGAAAAACTGTTTTTT
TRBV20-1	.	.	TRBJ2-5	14	CSASIPGLQETQYF	TGCAGTGCTAGTATCCCGGGACTCCAAGAGACCCAGTACTTC
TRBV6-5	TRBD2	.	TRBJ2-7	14	CASSPPGGVREQYF	TGTGCCAGCAGCCCCCCTGGGGGGGTACGCGAGCAGTACTTC
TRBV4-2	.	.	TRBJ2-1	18	CASSQKLLASKSYNEQFF	TGTGCCAGCAGCCAAAAACTCTTGGCTAGCAAGTCCTACAATGAGCAGTTCTTC
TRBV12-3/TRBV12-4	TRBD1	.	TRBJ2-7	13	CASSFRGRNEQYF	TGTGCCAGCAGTTTCAGGGGGCGAAACGAGCAGTACTTC
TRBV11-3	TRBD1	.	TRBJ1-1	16	CASSLGQQGGGTEAFF	TGTGCCAGCAGCTTAGGACAACAGGGGGGCGGGACTGAAGCTTTCTTT
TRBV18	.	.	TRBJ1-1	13	CASSPSEDTEAFF	TGTGCCAGCTCGCCATCCGAGGACACTGAAGCTTTCTTT
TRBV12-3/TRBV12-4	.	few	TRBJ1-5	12	CASSFRGQPQHF	TGTGCCAGCAGTTTCAGGGGACAGCCCCAGCATTTT
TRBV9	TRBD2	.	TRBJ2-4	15	CASSERGGAGDIQYF	TGTGCCAGCAGCGAACGCGGGGGGGCCGGGGACATTCAGTACTTC
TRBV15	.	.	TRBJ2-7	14	CATSLDRGSYEQYF	TGTGCCACCAGCCTTGATCGGGGCTCCTACGAGCAGTACTTC